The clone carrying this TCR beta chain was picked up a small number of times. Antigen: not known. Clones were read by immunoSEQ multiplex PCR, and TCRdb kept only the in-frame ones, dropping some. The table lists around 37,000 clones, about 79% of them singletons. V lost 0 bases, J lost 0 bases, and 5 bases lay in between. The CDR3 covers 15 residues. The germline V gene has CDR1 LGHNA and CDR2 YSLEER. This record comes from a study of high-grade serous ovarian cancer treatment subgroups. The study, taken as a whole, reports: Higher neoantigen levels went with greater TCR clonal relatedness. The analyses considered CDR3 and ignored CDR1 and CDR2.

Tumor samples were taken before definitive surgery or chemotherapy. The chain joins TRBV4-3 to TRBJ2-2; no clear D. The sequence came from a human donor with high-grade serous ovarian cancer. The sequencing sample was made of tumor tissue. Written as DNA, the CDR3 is TGCGCCAGCAGCCAAGATATCCCGAACACCGGGGAGCTGTTTTTT. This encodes CASSQDIPNTGELFF.